Detailed here is one TCR beta chain. The data were produced by immunoSEQ multiplex PCR, yet TCRdb's version contains in-frame clones alone and is incomplete. The sample holds about 140,000 clones, more than 70% seen once. These data originate in a study of blood T cell repertoires in COVID-19. Study summary: Spain, Italy and the United States supplied samples that represented acute and convalescent COVID-19. Sources were T cells, B-cell-depleted T cells, or PBMCs; the material itself was cDNA or gDNA.

CDR1 is LGHDT, CDR2 YNNKEL, per germline (reference sequence). The length of the CDR3 is 11 residues. V shed 3 bases, J shed 13 bases, and the junction held 5 bases outside the gene matches. Sequenced material: peripheral blood. V and J are TRBV3-1 (or the pseudogene TRBV3-2) and TRBJ1-2; 7 nucleotides line up with TRBD1. This TCR was sampled from an older woman with acute or convalescent COVID-19. CDR3: CASSHGQEGTF. The DNA of the CDR3 is TGTGCCAGCAGCCACGGACAGGAAGGCACCTTC.